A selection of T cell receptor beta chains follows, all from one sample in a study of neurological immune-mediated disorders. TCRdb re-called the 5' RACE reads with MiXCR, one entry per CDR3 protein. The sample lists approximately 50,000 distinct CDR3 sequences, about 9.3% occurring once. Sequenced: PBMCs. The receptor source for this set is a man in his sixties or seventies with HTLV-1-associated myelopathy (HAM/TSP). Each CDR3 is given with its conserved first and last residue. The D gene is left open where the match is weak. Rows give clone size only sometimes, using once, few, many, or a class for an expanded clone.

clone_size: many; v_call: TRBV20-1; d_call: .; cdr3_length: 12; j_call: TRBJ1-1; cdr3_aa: CSARDQTTEAFF; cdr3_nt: TGCAGTGCTAGAGACCAGACCACTGAAGCTTTCTTT
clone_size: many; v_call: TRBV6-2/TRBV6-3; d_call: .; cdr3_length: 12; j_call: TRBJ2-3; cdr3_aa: CASSHGTDTQYF; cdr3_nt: TGTGCCAGCAGCCACGGGACAGATACGCAGTATTTT
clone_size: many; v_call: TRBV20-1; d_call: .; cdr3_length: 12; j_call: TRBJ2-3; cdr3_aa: CSAPQGTDTQYF; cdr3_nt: TGCAGTGCTCCCCAGGGGACAGATACGCAGTATTTT
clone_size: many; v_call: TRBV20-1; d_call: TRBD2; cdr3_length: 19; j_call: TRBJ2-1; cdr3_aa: CSASIGLAGRGGSYNEQFF; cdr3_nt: TGCAGTGCTAGTATAGGACTAGCGGGGCGTGGGGGGTCCTACAATGAGCAGTTCTTC
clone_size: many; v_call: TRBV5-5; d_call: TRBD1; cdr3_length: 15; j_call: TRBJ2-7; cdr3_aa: CASSPGTGGVYEQYF; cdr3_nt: TGTGCCAGCAGCCCAGGGACAGGGGGCGTCTACGAGCAGTACTTC
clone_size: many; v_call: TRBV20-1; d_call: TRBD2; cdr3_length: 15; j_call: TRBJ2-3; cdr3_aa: CSATQLAGRTDTQYF; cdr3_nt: TGCAGTGCTACCCAACTAGCGGGGCGCACAGATACGCAGTATTTT
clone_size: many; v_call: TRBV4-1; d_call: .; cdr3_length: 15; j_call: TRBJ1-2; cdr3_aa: CASSHPPGQKSGYTF; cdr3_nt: TGCGCCAGCAGCCATCCCCCCGGACAGAAATCGGGCTACACCTTC
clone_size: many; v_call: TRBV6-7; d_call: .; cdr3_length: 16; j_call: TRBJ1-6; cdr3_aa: CASRIRGGAYNSPLHF; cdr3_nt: TGTGCCAGCAGAATCAGGGGTGGTGCTTATAATTCACCCCTCCACTTT
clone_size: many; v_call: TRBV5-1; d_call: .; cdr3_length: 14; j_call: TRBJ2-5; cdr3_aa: CASRTLRSQETQYF; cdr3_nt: TGCGCCAGCAGGACCCTGCGGTCCCAAGAGACCCAGTACTTC
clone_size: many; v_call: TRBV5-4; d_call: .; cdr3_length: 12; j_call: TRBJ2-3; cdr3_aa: CASSAPTDTQYF; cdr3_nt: TGTGCCAGCAGCGCCCCCACAGATACGCAGTATTTT
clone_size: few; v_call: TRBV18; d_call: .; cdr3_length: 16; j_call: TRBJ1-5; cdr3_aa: CASSPPGNPFNQPQHF; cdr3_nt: TGTGCCAGCTCACCACCGGGAAACCCATTCAATCAGCCCCAGCATTTT
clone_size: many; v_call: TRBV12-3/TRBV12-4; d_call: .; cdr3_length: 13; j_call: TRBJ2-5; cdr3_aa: CASSWNGGETQYF; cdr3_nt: TGTGCCAGCAGTTGGAACGGAGGGGAGACCCAGTACTTC
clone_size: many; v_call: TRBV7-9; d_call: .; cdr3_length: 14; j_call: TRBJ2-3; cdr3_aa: CASSPGKSPDTQYF; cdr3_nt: TGTGCCAGCTCCCCTGGGAAGTCTCCAGATACGCAGTATTTT
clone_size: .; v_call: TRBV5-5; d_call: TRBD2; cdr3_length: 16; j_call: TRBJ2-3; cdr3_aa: CASSLSWTRHPDTQYF; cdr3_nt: TGTGCCAGCAGCTTATCCTGGACTAGACATCCAGATACGCAGTATTTT
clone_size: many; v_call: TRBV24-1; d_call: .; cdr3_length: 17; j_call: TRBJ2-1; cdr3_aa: CATSDFGPPYTGNEQFF; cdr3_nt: TGTGCCACCAGTGATTTTGGACCCCCTTACACAGGGAATGAGCAGTTCTTC
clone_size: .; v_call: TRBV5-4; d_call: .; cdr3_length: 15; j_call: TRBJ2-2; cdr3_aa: CASSLLWGPAGELFF; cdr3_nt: TGTGCCAGCAGCTTGTTGTGGGGGCCGGCCGGGGAGCTGTTTTTT
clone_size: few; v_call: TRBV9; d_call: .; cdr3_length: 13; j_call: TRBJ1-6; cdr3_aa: CASSGARNSPLHF; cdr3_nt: TGTGCCAGCAGCGGGGCGCGGAATTCACCCCTCCACTTT
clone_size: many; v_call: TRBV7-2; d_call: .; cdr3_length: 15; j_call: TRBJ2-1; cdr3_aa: CASSSDGGWNNEQFF; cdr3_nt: TGTGCCAGCAGCTCCGACGGGGGCTGGAACAATGAGCAGTTCTTC
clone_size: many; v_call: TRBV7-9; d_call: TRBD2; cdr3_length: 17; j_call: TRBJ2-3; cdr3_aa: CASSLDLAGSSTDTQYF; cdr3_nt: TGTGCCAGCAGCCTAGACCTAGCGGGGTCTAGCACAGATACGCAGTATTTT
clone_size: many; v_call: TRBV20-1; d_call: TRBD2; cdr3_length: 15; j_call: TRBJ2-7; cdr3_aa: CSAPTSGRTSYEQYF; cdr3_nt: TGCAGTGCCCCGACTAGCGGGAGAACCTCCTACGAGCAGTACTTC
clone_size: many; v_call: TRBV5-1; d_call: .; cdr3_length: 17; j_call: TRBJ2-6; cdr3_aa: CASTLGGLSSGANVLTF; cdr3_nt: TGCGCCAGCACCCTGGGCGGGCTGAGCTCTGGGGCCAACGTCCTGACTTTC
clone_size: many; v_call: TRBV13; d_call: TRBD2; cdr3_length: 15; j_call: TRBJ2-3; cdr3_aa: CASRRAGRDRDTQYF; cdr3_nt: TGTGCCAGCAGACGAGCGGGGAGAGATAGAGATACGCAGTATTTT
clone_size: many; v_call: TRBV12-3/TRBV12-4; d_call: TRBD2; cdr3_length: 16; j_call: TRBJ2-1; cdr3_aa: CASSPGASGSYNEQFF; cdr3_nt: TGTGCCAGCAGTCCTGGCGCTAGCGGCTCCTACAATGAGCAGTTCTTC
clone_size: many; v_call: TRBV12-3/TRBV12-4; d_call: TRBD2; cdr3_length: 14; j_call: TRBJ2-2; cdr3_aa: CASRTSGRAGELFF; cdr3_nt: TGTGCCAGCAGGACTAGCGGGAGAGCCGGGGAGCTGTTTTTT
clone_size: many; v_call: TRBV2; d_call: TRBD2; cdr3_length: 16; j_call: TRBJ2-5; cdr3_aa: CASSEVRGRAGETQYF; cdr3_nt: TGTGCCAGCAGTGAAGTTCGCGGGAGGGCCGGGGAGACCCAGTACTTC
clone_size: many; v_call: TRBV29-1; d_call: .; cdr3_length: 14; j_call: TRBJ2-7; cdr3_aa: CSVRPTHGTYEQYF; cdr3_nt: TGCAGCGTCCGCCCCACTCACGGAACCTACGAGCAGTACTTC
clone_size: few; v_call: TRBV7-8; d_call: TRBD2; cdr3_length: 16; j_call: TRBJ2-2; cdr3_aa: CASSLLGLAGTGELFF; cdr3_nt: TGTGCCAGCAGCTTACTGGGGCTAGCGGGAACCGGGGAGCTGTTTTTT
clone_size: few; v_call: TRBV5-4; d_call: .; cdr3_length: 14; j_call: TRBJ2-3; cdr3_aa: CASSEEAFGDTQYF; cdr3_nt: TGTGCCAGCAGCGAAGAGGCGTTCGGGGATACGCAGTATTTT
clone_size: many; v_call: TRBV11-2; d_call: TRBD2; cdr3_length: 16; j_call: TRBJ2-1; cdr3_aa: CASSLVGGRRYNEQFF; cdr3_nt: TGTGCCAGCAGCTTAGTGGGCGGGAGAAGGTACAATGAGCAGTTCTTC
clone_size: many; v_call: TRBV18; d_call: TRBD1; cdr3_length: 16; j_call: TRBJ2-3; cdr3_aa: CASSPPGTGGADTQYF; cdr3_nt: TGTGCCAGCTCACCACCCGGGACAGGGGGCGCGGATACGCAGTATTTT
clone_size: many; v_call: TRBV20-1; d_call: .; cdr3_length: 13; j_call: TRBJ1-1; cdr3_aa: CSERGATEISAFF; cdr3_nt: TGCAGTGAACGAGGGGCGACGGAAATATCGGCTTTCTTT
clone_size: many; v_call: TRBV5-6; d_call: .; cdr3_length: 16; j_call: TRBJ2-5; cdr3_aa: CASSPPLGGITETQYF; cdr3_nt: TGTGCCAGCAGCCCCCCCCTTGGAGGGATAACAGAGACCCAGTACTTC
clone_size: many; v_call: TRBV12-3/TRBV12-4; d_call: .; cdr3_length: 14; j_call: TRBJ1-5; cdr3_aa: CASSLTGGNQPQHF; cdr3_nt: TGTGCCAGCAGTTTAACCGGGGGAAATCAGCCCCAGCATTTT
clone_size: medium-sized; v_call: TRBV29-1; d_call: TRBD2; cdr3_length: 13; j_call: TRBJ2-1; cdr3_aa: CSVAASGGNEQFF; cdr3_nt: TGCAGCGTTGCGGCTAGCGGAGGCAATGAGCAGTTCTTC
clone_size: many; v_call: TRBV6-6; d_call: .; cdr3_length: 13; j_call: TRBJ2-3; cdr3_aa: CASRNGHTDTQYF; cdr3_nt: TGTGCCAGCAGAAACGGACACACAGATACGCAGTATTTT
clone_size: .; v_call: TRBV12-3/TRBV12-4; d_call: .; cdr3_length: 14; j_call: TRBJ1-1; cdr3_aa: CASSLAHGGNEDFF; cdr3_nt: TGTGCCAGCAGTTTAGCGCATGGAGGCAATGAAGATTTCTTT
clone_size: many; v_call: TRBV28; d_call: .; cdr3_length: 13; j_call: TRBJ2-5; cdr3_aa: CASSSLGKETQYF; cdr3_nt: TGTGCCAGCAGTTCACTAGGAAAAGAGACCCAGTACTTC
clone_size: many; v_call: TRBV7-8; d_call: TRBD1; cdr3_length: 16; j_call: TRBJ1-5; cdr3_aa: CASSLGATGGNQPQHF; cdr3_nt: TGTGCCAGCAGCTTAGGGGCGACAGGGGGTAATCAGCCCCAGCATTTT
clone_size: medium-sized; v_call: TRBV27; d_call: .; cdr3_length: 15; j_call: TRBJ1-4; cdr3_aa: CASSLFGNTNEKLFF; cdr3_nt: TGTGCCAGCAGTTTATTTGGGAACACTAATGAAAAACTGTTTTTT
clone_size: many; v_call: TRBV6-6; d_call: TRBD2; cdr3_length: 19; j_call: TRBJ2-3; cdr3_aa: CASSYANVFVSGISDTQYF; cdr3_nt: TGTGCCAGCAGTTACGCCAACGTCTTCGTGAGCGGGATATCAGATACGCAGTATTTT
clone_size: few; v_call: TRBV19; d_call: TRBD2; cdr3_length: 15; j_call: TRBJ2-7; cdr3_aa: CASSIGGSPIYEQYF; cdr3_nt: TGTGCCAGTAGTATAGGCGGGAGCCCCATCTACGAGCAGTACTTC
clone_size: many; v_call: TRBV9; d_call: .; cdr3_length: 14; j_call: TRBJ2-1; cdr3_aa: CASSVGGGFGEQFF; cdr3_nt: TGTGCCAGCAGCGTAGGAGGGGGTTTTGGTGAGCAGTTCTTC
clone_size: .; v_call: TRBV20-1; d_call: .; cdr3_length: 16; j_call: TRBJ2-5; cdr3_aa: CSAPRGERGVEDTQYF; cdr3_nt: TGCAGTGCCCCCCGTGGGGAGAGAGGGGTGGAGGATACCCAGTACTTC
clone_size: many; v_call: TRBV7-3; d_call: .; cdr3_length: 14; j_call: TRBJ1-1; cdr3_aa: CASSLNALNTEAFF; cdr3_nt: TGTGCCAGCAGCTTAAATGCCTTGAACACTGAAGCTTTCTTT
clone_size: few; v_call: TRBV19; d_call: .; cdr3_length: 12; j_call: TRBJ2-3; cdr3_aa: CASSIRRDTQYF; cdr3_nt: TGTGCCAGTAGTATAAGGAGAGATACGCAGTATTTT
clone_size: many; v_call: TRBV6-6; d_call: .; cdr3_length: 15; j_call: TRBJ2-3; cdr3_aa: CASVSRGRIVDTQYF; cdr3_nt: TGTGCCAGCGTTTCTAGAGGGAGGATCGTAGATACGCAGTATTTT
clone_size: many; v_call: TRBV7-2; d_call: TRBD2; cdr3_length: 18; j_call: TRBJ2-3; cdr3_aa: CASSLAASLAGEKDTQYF; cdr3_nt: TGTGCCAGCAGCTTAGCTGCGAGTCTAGCGGGAGAGAAAGATACGCAGTATTTT
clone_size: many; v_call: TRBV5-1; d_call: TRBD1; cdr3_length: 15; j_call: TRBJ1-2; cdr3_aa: CASSLEGQGLDGYTF; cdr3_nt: TGCGCCAGCAGCTTGGAGGGACAGGGGTTGGACGGCTACACCTTC
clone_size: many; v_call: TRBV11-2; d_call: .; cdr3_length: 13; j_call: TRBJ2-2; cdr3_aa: CASSLIPIGELFF; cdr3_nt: TGTGCCAGCAGCCTAATTCCAATTGGGGAGCTGTTTTTT
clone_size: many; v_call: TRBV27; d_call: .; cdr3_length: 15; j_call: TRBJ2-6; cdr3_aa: CARVRPHPGANVLTF; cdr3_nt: TGTGCCAGGGTAAGACCCCACCCTGGGGCCAACGTCCTGACTTTC
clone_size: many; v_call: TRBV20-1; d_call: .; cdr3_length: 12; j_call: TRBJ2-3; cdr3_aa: CSTTAALEPQYF; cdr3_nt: TGCAGCACTACGGCGGCGTTGGAACCGCAGTATTTT
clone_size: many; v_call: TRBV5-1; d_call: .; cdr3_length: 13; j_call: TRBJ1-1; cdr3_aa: CASSLRGNTEAFF; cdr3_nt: TGCGCCAGCAGCTTACGGGGGAACACTGAAGCTTTCTTT
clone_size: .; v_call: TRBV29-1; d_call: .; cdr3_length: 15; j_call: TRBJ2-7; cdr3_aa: CSVAGSTGREYEQYF; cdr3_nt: TGCAGCGTTGCAGGGTCTACCGGGAGAGAATACGAGCAGTACTTC
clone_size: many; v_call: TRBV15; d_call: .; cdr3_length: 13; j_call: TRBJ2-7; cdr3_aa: CATSRGSSYEQYF; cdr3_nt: TGTGCCACCAGCAGAGGCTCCTCCTACGAGCAGTACTTC
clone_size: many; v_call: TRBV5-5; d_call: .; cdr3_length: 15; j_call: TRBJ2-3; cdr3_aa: CASSFIRGSTDTQYF; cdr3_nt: TGTGCCAGCAGCTTTATACGGGGTAGCACAGATACGCAGTATTTT
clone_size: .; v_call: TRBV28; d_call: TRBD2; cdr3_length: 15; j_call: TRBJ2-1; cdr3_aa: CASSEGGGTYNEQFF; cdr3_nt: TGTGCCAGCTCGGAAGGCGGGGGGACGTACAATGAGCAGTTCTTC
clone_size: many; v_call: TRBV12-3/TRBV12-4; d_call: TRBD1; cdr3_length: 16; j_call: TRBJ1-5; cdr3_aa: CASSLGGRGLNQPQHF; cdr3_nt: TGTGCCAGCAGTTTAGGCGGCAGGGGGTTGAATCAGCCCCAGCATTTT
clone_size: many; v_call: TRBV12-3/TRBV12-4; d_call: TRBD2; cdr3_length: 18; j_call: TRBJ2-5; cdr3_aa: CASSSDGGKGGPLGTQYF; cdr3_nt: TGTGCCAGCAGTTCGGACGGGGGGAAGGGAGGCCCTCTCGGAACCCAGTACTTC
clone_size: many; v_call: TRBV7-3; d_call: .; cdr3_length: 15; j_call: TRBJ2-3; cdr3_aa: CASSFSGTTTDTQYF; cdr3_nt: TGTGCCAGCAGCTTTTCGGGGACGACCACAGATACGCAGTATTTT
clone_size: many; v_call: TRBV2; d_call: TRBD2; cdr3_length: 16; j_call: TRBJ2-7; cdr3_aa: CASSGSTSGGVYEQYF; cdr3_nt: TGTGCCAGCAGCGGTTCCACTAGCGGGGGCGTCTACGAGCAGTACTTC